A single sample gave rise to the 20 T cell receptor beta chains below, sequenced in a study of vaccination and CD4 T cells after COVID-19. These receptors are not linked to any known antigen. CD4+ T cells that had been cultured provided DNA sequenced with the Oncomine TCR Beta short-read assay. TCRdb used MiXCR to reprocess the PCR reads, holding one entry per CDR3 protein. The sample yields some 18,000 distinct CDR3 sequences, 50% seen once. Treatment of the sample: 10-day PBMC culture with coronavirus spike peptide pools or control peptides (ViraFEST assay). Sequenced input: CD4+ T cells from blood, cultured in vitro. Receptors originate from a human donor who had recovered from COVID-19.

This clonotype occurred once. J is TRBJ2-2 and V is TRBV11-3, with 11 bases identical to TRBD2. The germline CDR1 and CDR2 sequences are SGHNT and YENEEA. V shed 5 bases and J 4 bases; nucleotides not matched to a gene: 9. The CDR3 sequence is 17 residues long. CDR3 in amino acids: CASSLPLGLAGTGELFF. For the CDR3, the DNA is TGTGCCAGCAGCCTCCCCCTTGGACTAGCGGGCACCGGGGAGCTGTTTTTT. The full variable domain, its missing parts supplied by reference TRBV11-3 and TRBJ2-2, is EAGVVQSPRYKIIEKKQPVAFWCNPISGHNTLYWYLQNLGQGPELLIRYENEEAVDDSQLPKDRFSAERLKGVDSTLKIQPAELGDSAVYLCASSLPLGLAGTGELFFGEGSRLTVL.

The V call is TRBV19, the J call TRBJ1-5; 9 nucleotides align to TRBD1. CDR1 and CDR2 from the germline V gene are LNHDA and SQIVND (reference sequence). V trimming: 8 bases; J trimming: 0 bases; junction bases outside the gene matches: 11. The CDR3 has 17 residues. As DNA, the CDR3 is TGTGCCAGTCGACGGGACAGGGTCTATTATAGCAATCAGCCCCAGCATTTT. Translating it yields CASRRDRVYYSNQPQHF.

The chain couples TRBV20-1 to TRBJ2-1, with D possibly matching TRBD2 (5 bases). The CDR3 loop spans 12 amino acids. The V end was cut by 6 bases, the J end by 10 bases, with 16 bases between. Germline CDR1 and CDR2: DFQATT and SNEGSKA (reference sequence). In DNA, the CDR3 is TGCAGTGCCTGGGGTGGGAGTGGGGAGCAGTTCTTC. It translates to CSAWGGSGEQFF.

The CDR3 is CASSGGNGELFF. As DNA, the CDR3 is TGTGCCAGCAGTGGAGGGAACGGGGAGCTGTTTTTT. This sequence joins TRBV2 and TRBJ2-2, with a possible D match to TRBD2 (5 bases). The CDR3 sequence is 12 residues long. V was shortened by 4 bases and J by 7 bases, with 7 bases between the two germline ends. Germline V gene lookup returns CDR1 SNHLY and CDR2 FYNNEI.

This clonotype was seen a single time. The chain employs TRBV5-5 and TRBJ2-3, with TRBD2 identical over 10 bases. V lost 0 bases to trimming and J lost 5 bases; unmatched junction nucleotides: 9. The CDR3 is 17 amino acids. CDR1 is SGHKS, CDR2 YYEKEE, per germline (reference sequence). For the CDR3, the DNA is TGTGCCAGCAGCTTGGCCCTCCTAGCGGGAGATGGAGATACGCAGTATTTT. Its protein product is CASSLALLAGDGDTQYF.

This clonotype was observed once. This rearrangement joins TRBV2 to TRBJ1-2; D gene unclear. The CDR3 has 13 amino acids. Germline values: CDR1 SNHLY, CDR2 FYNNEI. V was trimmed by 3 bases and J by 2 bases, leaving 7 bases between them. The CDR3 here is CASSENRNYGYTF. In DNA form, the CDR3 reads TGTGCCAGCAGTGAGAACCGGAACTATGGCTACACCTTC.

This clonotype was detected only a few times. CDR3 bases: TGTGCCAGCAGCTCCCACAGGGCCCCGAACACCGGGGAGCTGTTTTTT. This gives the protein CASSSHRAPNTGELFF. The gene calls are TRBV7-9 and TRBJ2-2, with D tentatively TRBD1 (6 bases). The CDR3 runs to 16 residues. CDR1 is SEHNR and CDR2 is FQNEAQ in the germline V gene (reference sequence). The V end was cut by 4 bases, the J end by 0 bases, with 12 bases between.

Within the sample, this clonotype is medium-sized. In DNA form, the CDR3 reads TGTGCCAGCAGCTTAGGGGGCAGGTTCAATCAGCCCCAGCATTTT. This encodes CASSLGGRFNQPQHF. V usage is TRBV11-2 and J usage is TRBJ1-5, with D possibly matching TRBD1 (5 bases). Germline V CDR1 and CDR2: SGHAT, FQNNGV. Trimming cost V 1 base and J 3 bases, with 10 bases left between them. This CDR3 is built from 15 residues. The complete variable domain, with remaining parts taken from reference TRBV11-2 and TRBJ1-5, reads EAGVAQSPRYKIIEKRQSVAFWCNPISGHATLYWYQQILGQGPKLLIQFQNNGVVDDSQLPKDRFSAERLKGVDSTLKIQPAKLEDSAVYLCASSLGGRFNQPQHFGDGTRLSIL.

This clonotype was picked up a small number of times. The rearrangement joins TRBV6-5 to TRBJ2-7; TRBD2 matches at 11 bases. In germline, CDR1 is MNHEY, CDR2 SVGAGI. Germline trimming cut 0 bases from V and 0 bases from J; bases unmatched to any gene: 4. The CDR3 is 17 residues long. Here the CDR3 DNA reads TGTGCCAGCAGTTACTCCCGGACTAGCGGGTCCTCCTACGAGCAGTACTTC. It is translated as CASSYSRTSGSSYEQYF.

This clonotype has only a few counts. V and J are TRBV7-2 and TRBJ1-1; D gene ambiguous. The CDR3 covers 12 residues. The germline V gene encodes CDR1 SGHTA and CDR2 FQGNSA. V was pared by 5 bases and J by 11 bases, with 15 bases between. Here the CDR3 DNA reads TGTGCCAGCAGCCCCCCAAAGGGCTGGGCTTTCTTT. This gives the protein CASSPPKGWAFF.

The chain uses TRBV19 and TRBJ1-4, with a weak D call TRBD1 (6 bases). The CDR3 loop spans 14 amino acids. V was cut by 4 bases and J by 5 bases, with 11 bases left in between. Germline values: CDR1 LNHDA, CDR2 SQIVND (reference sequence). This chain's CDR3 is CASSTGQNNEKLFF. The DNA for the CDR3 is TGTGCCAGTAGTACCGGACAGAACAATGAAAAACTGTTTTTT.

The CDR3 region is CASSITGTGIETQYF. The CDR3 region has the DNA TGTGCCAGTAGTATAACCGGGACAGGGATAGAGACCCAGTACTTC. The chain has TRBV19 and TRBJ2-5; 9 nucleotides align to TRBD1. Germline loops: CDR1 LNHDA, CDR2 SQIVND (reference sequence). The length of the CDR3 is 15 residues. Unmatched junction bases numbered 5, after V lost 2 bases and J lost 4 bases.

The chain uses TRBV27 and TRBJ1-1; TRBD1 might be the D (6 bases). This CDR3 has 16 amino acids. V gave up 10 bases and J gave up 4 bases, with 25 bases separating them. Germline V lookup: CDR1 MNHEY, CDR2 SMNVEV (reference sequence). For the CDR3, the DNA is TGTGCCACCGTCAACCGACAGACAGGTTGGGGCACTGAAGCTTTCTTT. Protein sequence: CATVNRQTGWGTEAFF.

The table lists this clonotype with a few counts. The chain combines TRBV10-1 with TRBJ2-5; TRBD2 matches 14 bases. This CDR3 is built from 15 residues. In germline, CDR1 is WNHNN, CDR2 SYGVQD (reference sequence). Trimming at V came to 6 bases and at J to 3 bases, leaving 3 bases not matched to a gene. The CDR3 loop reads CASSPGLAGEETQYF. The CDR3 DNA reads TGCGCCAGCAGCCCGGGACTAGCGGGAGAAGAGACCCAGTACTTC.

This clonotype has just a few counts. This sequence joins TRBV19 and TRBJ2-5; D uncertain. Germline CDR1 and CDR2: LNHDA and SQIVND (reference sequence). V was clipped by 3 bases and J by 5 bases, with 4 bases between them. CDR3 size: 11 residues. The CDR3 nucleotides are TGTGCCAGTAGTATGAGGGAGACCCAGTACTTC. Translating it yields CASSMRETQYF.

This sequence joins TRBV19 and TRBJ2-5; D is perhaps TRBD2 (5 bases). The CDR3 contains 14 residues. Germline V gene sequence: CDR1 LNHDA, CDR2 SQIVND (reference sequence). V was clipped by 3 bases and J by 5 bases, with 13 bases between them. The CDR3 DNA reads as TGTGCCAGTAGTATGGGAGCCCGAAGGGAGACCCAGTACTTC. Translated: CASSMGARRETQYF.

The V and J genes are TRBV11-2 and TRBJ2-5; no clear D gene. The ends were cut back, 1 base at V and 2 bases at J, with 2 bases in the middle. Germline V gene sequence: CDR1 SGHAT, CDR2 FQNNGV. The CDR3 contains 12 residues. The CDR3 sequence: CASSLAQETQYF. In DNA form, the CDR3 reads TGTGCCAGCAGCTTAGCGCAAGAGACCCAGTACTTC.

This chain links TRBV19 with TRBJ2-7; the match to TRBD1 covers 7 bases. The germline gives CDR1 LNHDA, CDR2 SQIVND (reference sequence). The CDR3 consists of 13 residues. J lost 1 base, V lost 4 bases, and 1 base had no gene match. CDR3 protein: CASSRQGSYEQYF. CDR3 bases: TGTGCCAGTAGTAGACAGGGATCCTACGAGCAGTACTTC.

This sequence joins TRBV30 and TRBJ2-7; D unclear. Trimming left V 0 bases short and J 1 base short, with 10 bases between. This CDR3 is 14 amino acids long. Germline values: CDR1 GTSNPN, CDR2 SVGIG (reference sequence). The DNA of the CDR3 is TGTGCCTGGAGTGTATCCGGAAGATCCTACGAGCAGTACTTC. Protein sequence: CAWSVSGRSYEQYF. The whole variable domain, filled in from reference TRBV30 and TRBJ2-7, reads SQTIHQWPATLVQPVGSPLSLECTVEGTSNPNLYWYRQAAGRGLQLLFYSVGIGQISSEVPQNLSASRPQDRQFILSSKKLLLSDSGFYLCAWSVSGRSYEQYFGPGTRLTVT.

The chain is built from TRBV28 and TRBJ1-2; the D is unclear. The CDR3 covers 12 residues. V was clipped by 1 base and J by 5 bases, with 5 bases between them. CDR1 MDHEN and CDR2 SYDVKM come from the germline V gene. The CDR3, as DNA: TGTGCCAGCAGTTTATCAGTGTATGGCTACACCTTC. This sequence encodes CASSLSVYGYTF.